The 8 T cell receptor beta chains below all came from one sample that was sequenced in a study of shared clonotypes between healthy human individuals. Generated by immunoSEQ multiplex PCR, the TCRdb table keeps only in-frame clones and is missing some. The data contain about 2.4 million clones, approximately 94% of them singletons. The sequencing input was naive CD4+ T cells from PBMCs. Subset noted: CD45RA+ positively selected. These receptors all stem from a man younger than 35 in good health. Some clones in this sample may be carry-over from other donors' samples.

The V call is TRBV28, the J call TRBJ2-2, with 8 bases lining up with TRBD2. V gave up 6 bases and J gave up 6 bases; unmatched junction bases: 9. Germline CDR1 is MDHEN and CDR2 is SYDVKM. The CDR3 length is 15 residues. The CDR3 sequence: CASRVLGLVSGELFF. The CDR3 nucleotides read TGTGCCAGCAGGGTTTTGGGACTAGTCTCCGGGGAGCTGTTTTTT. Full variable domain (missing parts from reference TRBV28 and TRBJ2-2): DVKVTQSSRYLVKRTGEKVFLECVQDMDHENMFWYRQDPGLGLRLIYFSYDVKMKEKGDIPEGYSVSREKKERFSLILESASTNQTSMYLCASRVLGLVSGELFFGEGSRLTVL.

CDR3 region: CASSLDPGNYEQYF. The CDR3 nucleotides read TGTGCCAGCAGCTTAGACCCAGGGAACTACGAGCAGTACTTC. The chain carries TRBV7-2 and TRBJ2-7; possible D gene TRBD1, 5 bases. Per the germline V gene, CDR1 is SGHTA and CDR2 is FQGNSA. This CDR3 is 14 amino acids long. V shed 1 base and J shed 3 bases, with 10 bases lying between them.

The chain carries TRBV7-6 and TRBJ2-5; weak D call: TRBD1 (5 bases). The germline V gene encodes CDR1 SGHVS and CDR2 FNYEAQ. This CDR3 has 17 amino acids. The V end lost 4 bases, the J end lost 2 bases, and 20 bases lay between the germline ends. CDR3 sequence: CASSSLEQGLNQETQYF. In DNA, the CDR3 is TGTGCCAGCAGCTCGTTAGAGCAGGGCTTAAATCAAGAGACCCAGTACTTC. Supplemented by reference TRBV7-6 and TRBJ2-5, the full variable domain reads GAGVSQSPRYKVTKRGQDVALRCDPISGHVSLYWYRQALGQGPEFLTYFNYEAQQDKSGLPNDRFSAERPEGSISTLTIQRTEQRDSAMYRCASSSLEQGLNQETQYFGPGTRLLVL.

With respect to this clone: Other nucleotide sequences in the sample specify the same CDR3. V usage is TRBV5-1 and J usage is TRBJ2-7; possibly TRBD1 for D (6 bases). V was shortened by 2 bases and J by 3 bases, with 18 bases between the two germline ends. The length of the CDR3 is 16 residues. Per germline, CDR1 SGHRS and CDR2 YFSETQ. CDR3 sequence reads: CASSLQYPRTVYEQYF. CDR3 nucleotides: TGCGCCAGCAGCTTACAATACCCCCGGACAGTCTACGAGCAGTACTTC.

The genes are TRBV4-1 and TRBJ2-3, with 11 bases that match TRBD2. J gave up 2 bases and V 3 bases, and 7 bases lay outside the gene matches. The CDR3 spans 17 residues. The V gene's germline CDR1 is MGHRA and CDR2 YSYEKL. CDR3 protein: CASSQGLAVTLTDTQYF. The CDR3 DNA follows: TGCGCCAGCAGCCAGGGACTAGCGGTTACCCTCACAGATACGCAGTATTTT.

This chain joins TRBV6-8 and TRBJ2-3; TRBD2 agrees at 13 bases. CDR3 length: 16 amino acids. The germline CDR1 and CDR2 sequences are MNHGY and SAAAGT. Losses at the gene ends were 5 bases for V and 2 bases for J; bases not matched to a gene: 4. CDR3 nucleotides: TGTGCCAGCAGTACTACTAGCGGGAGGGCCACAGATACGCAGTATTTT. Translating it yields CASSTTSGRATDTQYF.

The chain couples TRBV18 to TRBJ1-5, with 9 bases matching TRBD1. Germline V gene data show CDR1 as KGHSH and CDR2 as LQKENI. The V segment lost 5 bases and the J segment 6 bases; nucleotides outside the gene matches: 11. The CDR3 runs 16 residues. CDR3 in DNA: TGTGCCAGCTCAGAAAACACAGGGGGCATCGGTCAGCCCCAGCATTTT. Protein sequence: CASSENTGGIGQPQHF.

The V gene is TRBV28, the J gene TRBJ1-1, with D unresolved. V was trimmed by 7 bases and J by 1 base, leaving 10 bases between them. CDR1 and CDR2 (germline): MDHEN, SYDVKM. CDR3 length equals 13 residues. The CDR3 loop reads CASIPLKNTEAFF. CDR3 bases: TGTGCCAGCATCCCCCTCAAGAACACTGAAGCTTTCTTT.